This T cell receptor (beta chain) was documented in a study of beta chain features in type 1 diabetes. This clone was detected a few times. No antigen is known for it. This CDR3 region has 15 residues. V was clipped by 4 bases and J by 2 bases, with 13 bases between them. CDR1 and CDR2 from the germline V gene are ENHRY and SYGVKD. The isolated RNA, all of it, was reverse transcribed, so expressed TCRB transcripts were what got sequenced. Sequenced by immunoSEQ multiplex PCR; TCRdb stores in-frame clones only, minus some. This table has about 220,000 clones, around 9.9% appearing once. Study-wide findings and caveats: Equally in patients and controls, shorter templates might have been favored by PCR. Any HLA type influence on TCRB rearrangement was left unresolved here. Within the patient group, naive, central memory and Treg TCRB repertoires appeared more similar to each other than within healthy donors.

The chain carries TRBV10-3 and TRBJ2-3; D is undetermined. The specimen sequenced was central memory CD4+ T cells from blood. The TCR sequence derives from a man aged 18-30 years in good health. The CDR3 bases are TGTGCCATCAGTGGGGCGAGAGGATACACAGATACGCAGTATTTT. Amino acid sequence: CAISGARGYTDTQYF.